This T cell receptor beta chain derives from a study of T-cell reconstitution after alpha-beta-depleted transplantation in children. Unique molecular identifiers were used to barcode this TCRbeta library. TCRdb used MiXCR to reprocess the PCR reads, holding one entry per CDR3 protein. The sample carries approximately 420,000 distinct CDR3 sequences, 9.5% to 13% recorded once. V was shortened by 3 bases and J by 3 bases, with 19 bases between the two germline ends. Germline V CDR1 and CDR2: LNHDA, SQIVND (reference sequence). This CDR3 is built from 17 residues. The sequence derives from a human donor who donated a stem cell graft to a child with acute myeloid leukemia. The input for sequencing was PBMCs from the stem cell graft donor, taken from the stem cell graft. The chain combines TRBV19 with TRBJ2-3; either TRBD1 or TRBD2 may fit D (5 bases each). CDR3 in amino acids: CASSILSARGTTDTQYF. In DNA, the CDR3 is TGTGCCAGTAGTATTCTTTCGGCTAGAGGGACGACAGATACGCAGTATTTT.